A selection of T cell receptor beta chains follows, all from one sample in a study of OX40 agonist ivuxolimab in advanced cancers. Some clones are missing from TCRdb's copy, which holds only in-frame ones; the method was immunoSEQ multiplex PCR. The sample consists of tens of thousands of clones, almost 90% of them appearing once. This specimen consisted of CD4+ or CD8+ T cells sorted from blood, obtained in a trial of the OX40 agonist ivuxolimab. Every receptor here comes from an adult with an advanced solid tumor such as melanoma, head and neck, liver or kidney cancer. Both conserved end residues are part of each CDR3. Each record gives: J gene, clone size, D gene, V gene, CDR3 DNA, CDR3 protein. The D gene is left open where the match is weak. Only some rows state a clone size, as once, few, many or a class for expanded clones.

J: TRBJ2-3
size: NA
D: TRBD1
V: TRBV7-9
DNA: TGTGCCAGCAGCCTCTACAGGGGGCCGGGCACAGATACGCAGTATTTT
CDR3: CASSLYRGPGTDTQYF

J: TRBJ1-6
size: NA
D: NA
V: TRBV9
DNA: TGTGCCAGCAGCGTAGCGGGTCAGACTCGCCATTCACCCCTCCACTTT
CDR3: CASSVAGQTRHSPLHF

J: TRBJ1-2
size: NA
D: TRBD1
V: TRBV6-1
DNA: TGTGCCAGCACCCCGTCCGGGACAGCTAACTATGGCTACACCTTC
CDR3: CASTPSGTANYGYTF

J: TRBJ1-4
size: once
D: TRBD1
V: TRBV2
DNA: TGTGCCAGCAGTGAAATCGGGACAGATAATGAAAAACTGTTTTTT
CDR3: CASSEIGTDNEKLFF

J: TRBJ1-1
size: NA
D: NA
V: TRBV5-8
DNA: TGTGCCAGCAGCTTGGCGTTGTGGGGGGCCACTGAAGCTTTCTTT
CDR3: CASSLALWGATEAFF

J: TRBJ1-4
size: NA
D: TRBD1
V: TRBV9
DNA: TGTGCCAGCAGCGTAGAACAGGGGGCAGGGGAAAAACTGTTTTTT
CDR3: CASSVEQGAGEKLFF

J: TRBJ2-1
size: NA
D: NA
V: TRBV11-3
DNA: TGTGCCAGCAGGCCAAACGGGGGAAATGAGCAGTTCTTC
CDR3: CASRPNGGNEQFF

J: TRBJ1-4
size: NA
D: NA
V: TRBV7-9
DNA: TGTGCCAGCAGCTTTAGCAGGGGAGGAGGAGAAAAACTGTTTTTT
CDR3: CASSFSRGGGEKLFF

J: TRBJ1-6
size: NA
D: TRBD1
V: TRBV6-5
DNA: TGTGCCAGCAGTGGACAGGTTTTTAATTCACCCCTCCACTTT
CDR3: CASSGQVFNSPLHF

J: TRBJ2-5
size: once
D: NA
V: TRBV18
DNA: TGTGCCAGCTCACCCTCGCAGGGCGGGGAGACCCAGTACTTC
CDR3: CASSPSQGGETQYF

J: TRBJ1-2
size: NA
D: NA
V: TRBV9
DNA: TGTGCCAGCAGCGCCCCCGGGGGCATCAGCTACACCTTC
CDR3: CASSAPGGISYTF

J: TRBJ1-5
size: NA
D: NA
V: TRBV30
DNA: TGTGCCTGGGCCGGGGGGTACGATCAGCCCCAGCATTTT
CDR3: CAWAGGYDQPQHF

J: TRBJ2-2
size: NA
D: TRBD1
V: TRBV5-5
DNA: TGTGCCAGCAGCTTGGCGGATCAGAACAGGGGGAGAAGAACCGGGGAGCTGTTTTTT
CDR3: CASSLADQNRGRRTGELFF

J: TRBJ2-7
size: once
D: NA
V: TRBV19
DNA: TGTGCCAGTAGAACCGGGACGGGGGCTTCCTACGAGCAGTACTTC
CDR3: CASRTGTGASYEQYF

J: TRBJ1-2
size: NA
D: NA
V: TRBV28
DNA: TGTGCCAGCAGTTCCGGGCCCACTAACTATGGCTACACCTTC
CDR3: CASSSGPTNYGYTF

J: TRBJ2-5
size: NA
D: NA
V: TRBV14
DNA: TGTGCCAGCAGCCAAGACCAAACGGGAGCACGTGAGACCCAGTACTTC
CDR3: CASSQDQTGARETQYF

J: TRBJ1-6
size: NA
D: NA
V: TRBV7-6
DNA: TGTGCCAGCAGCGCGGACCCTAATTCACCCCTCCACTTT
CDR3: CASSADPNSPLHF

J: TRBJ1-1
size: once
D: NA
V: TRBV5-5
DNA: TGTGCCAGCAGCTTGGCCGGGCGGAACACTGAAGCTTTCTTT
CDR3: CASSLAGRNTEAFF